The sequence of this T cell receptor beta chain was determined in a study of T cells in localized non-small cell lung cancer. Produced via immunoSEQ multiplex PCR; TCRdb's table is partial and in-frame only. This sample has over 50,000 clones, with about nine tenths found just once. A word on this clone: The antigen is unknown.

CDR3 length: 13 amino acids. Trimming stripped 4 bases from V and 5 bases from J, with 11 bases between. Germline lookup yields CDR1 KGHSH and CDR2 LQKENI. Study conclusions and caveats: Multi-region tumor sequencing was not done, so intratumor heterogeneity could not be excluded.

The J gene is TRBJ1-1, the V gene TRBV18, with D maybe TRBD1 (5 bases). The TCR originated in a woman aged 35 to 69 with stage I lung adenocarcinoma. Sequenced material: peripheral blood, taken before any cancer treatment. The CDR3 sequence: CASSRGGVTEAFF. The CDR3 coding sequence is TGTGCCAGCTCACGGGGAGGGGTAACTGAAGCTTTCTTT.